This TCR beta chain is from a study of identical twins. A universal primer binding site was introduced by template switching. The final cDNA contained unique molecular identifiers. TCRdb reprocessed the 5' RACE reads with MiXCR, giving one entry per CDR3 protein. The sample holds about 570,000 distinct CDR3 sequences; nearly 10% are singletons and the top ten take approximately 3.2%. There are a few counts of this clonotype. From germline, CDR1 is SQVTM and CDR2 ANQGSEA. The CDR3 contains 12 residues. V shed 6 bases and J shed 0 bases, with 9 bases lying between them. A further study also used this sample, focusing on yellow fever vaccine responses in identical twins. That paper adds: Twins' vaccine T cell response reportedly gave the appearance of partial convergence and partial personalization.

This sequence was found in a young woman in good health. Specimen: PBMCs. This chain joins TRBV29-1 and TRBJ2-7; no firm D call. The CDR3 region has the DNA TGCAGCGTCGCCGGGCCCTCCTACGAGCAGTACTTC. It translates to CSVAGPSYEQYF.